A single sample is the source of the 6 T cell receptor beta chains below, sequenced in a study of blood T cells in healthy people across ages. PCR was performed a second time for about 7 to 11 cycles using a sample-barcoded 5' primer and a J-beta primer mix. TCRdb reprocessed the 5' RACE reads via MiXCR and lists one record per CDR3 protein. Of about 650,000 distinct CDR3 sequences detected, over 40% appear once; the ten largest clones hold around an eighth. What was sequenced was blood. These receptors were collected from a woman aged 80 or older in good health.

The chain employs TRBV21-1 and TRBJ1-2; the DNA was not used to check the table's D call, TRBD1. TRBV21-1 is an annotated pseudogene. The CDR3 sequence is 15 residues long. This CDR3 reads CASSNPLDRADGYTF. Written as DNA, the CDR3 is TGTGCCAGCAGCAACCCTCTTGACAGGGCAGATGGCTACACCTTC.

The chain combines TRBV30 with TRBJ1-2; D not resolved. The CDR3 length is 15 residues. V was clipped by 0 bases and J by 4 bases, with 15 bases between them. Germline lookup yields CDR1 GTSNPN and CDR2 SVGIG (reference sequence). CDR3 sequence reads: CAWSVWTLGSYGYTF. The CDR3 nucleotides read TGTGCCTGGAGTGTATGGACCCTAGGATCCTATGGCTACACCTTC.

This clonotype was observed a handful of times. The chain joins TRBV5-1 to TRBJ2-2; tentatively, D is TRBD2 (6 bases). Germline V gene sequence: CDR1 SGHRS, CDR2 YFSETQ. CDR3 length equals 17 residues. Trimming removed 4 bases at V and 6 bases at J, with 22 bases between. CDR3 DNA sequence: TGCGCCAGCAGCCTAGGGCAAGGAGGGTCCTACGCCGGGGAGCTGTTTTTT. Translated, it gives CASSLGQGGSYAGELFF.

This chain joins TRBV4-2 and TRBJ1-4, with TRBD1 as a possible D gene (5 bases). The CDR3 length is 15 residues. V was pared by 4 bases and J by 3 bases, with 12 bases between. Germline V lookup: CDR1 LGHNA, CDR2 YNFKEQ. CDR3 amino acids: CASSRSQVPNEKLFF. The CDR3 DNA follows: TGTGCCAGCAGCCGCTCACAGGTTCCTAATGAAAAACTGTTTTTT.

The chain has TRBV4-1 and TRBJ1-1; D call uncertain. Germline CDR1 is MGHRA and CDR2 is YSYEKL. This CDR3 is 15 amino acids long. V lost 4 bases to trimming and J lost 3 bases, with 15 bases between them. Written as DNA, the CDR3 is TGCGCCAGCAGCCCCCTTTTCGGGATCCACACTGAAGCTTTCTTT. Translated, it gives CASSPLFGIHTEAFF.

In its sample, this clonotype was seen many times. The CDR3 spells CASSVAGGSYTDTQYF. As DNA, the CDR3 is TGTGCCAGCAGCGTAGCTGGGGGGTCCTACACAGATACGCAGTATTTT. The chain joins TRBV9 to TRBJ2-3; the D gene is possibly TRBD2 (6 bases). CDR3 length equals 16 residues. The germline V and J ends were trimmed by 0 bases and 2 bases, with 13 bases remaining between them. The germline gives CDR1 SGDLS, CDR2 YYNGEE.